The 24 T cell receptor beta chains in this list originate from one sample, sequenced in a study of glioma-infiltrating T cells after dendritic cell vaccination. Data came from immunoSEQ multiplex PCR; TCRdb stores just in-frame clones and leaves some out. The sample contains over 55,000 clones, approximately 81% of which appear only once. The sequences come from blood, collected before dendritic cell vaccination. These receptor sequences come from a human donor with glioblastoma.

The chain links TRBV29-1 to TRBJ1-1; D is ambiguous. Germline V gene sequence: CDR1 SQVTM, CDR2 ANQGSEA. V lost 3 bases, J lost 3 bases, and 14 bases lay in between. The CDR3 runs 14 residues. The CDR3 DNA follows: TGCAGCGTTGATAGCCGCGAGATCGACACTGAAGCTTTCTTT. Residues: CSVDSREIDTEAFF.

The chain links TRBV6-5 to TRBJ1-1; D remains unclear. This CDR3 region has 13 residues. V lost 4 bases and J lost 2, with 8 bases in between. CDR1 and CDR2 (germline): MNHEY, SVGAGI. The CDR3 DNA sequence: TGTGCCAGCAGTTGCAATACAAACACTGAAGCTTTCTTT. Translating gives CASSCNTNTEAFF.

The CDR3 DNA follows: TGTGCCAGCAGCCCCAGACAGAGTACTAACTATGGCTACACCTTC. Amino acids: CASSPRQSTNYGYTF. This chain joins TRBV14 and TRBJ1-2; possibly TRBD1 for D (5 bases). CDR1 is SGHDN and CDR2 is FVKESK in the germline V gene. The V end was cut by 4 bases, the J end by 0 bases, with 12 bases between. This CDR3 region has 15 residues.

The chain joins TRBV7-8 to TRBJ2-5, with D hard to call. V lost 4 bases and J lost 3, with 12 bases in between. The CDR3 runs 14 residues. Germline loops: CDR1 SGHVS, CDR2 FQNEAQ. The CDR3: CASSSTPREETQYF. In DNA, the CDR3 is TGTGCCAGCAGCTCGACCCCCCGGGAAGAGACCCAGTACTTC.

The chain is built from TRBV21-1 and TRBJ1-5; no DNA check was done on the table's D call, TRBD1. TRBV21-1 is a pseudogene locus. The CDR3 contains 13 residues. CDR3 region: CANLGTGSQPQHF. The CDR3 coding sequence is TGTGCCAACCTAGGGACAGGGTCTCAGCCCCAGCATTTT.

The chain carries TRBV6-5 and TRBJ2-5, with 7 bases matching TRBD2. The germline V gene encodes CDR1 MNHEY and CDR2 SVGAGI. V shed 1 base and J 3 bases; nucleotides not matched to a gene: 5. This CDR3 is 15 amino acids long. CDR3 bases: TGTGCCAGCAGTTACTTCCGGGACTACAAAGAGACCCAGTACTTC. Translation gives CASSYFRDYKETQYF.

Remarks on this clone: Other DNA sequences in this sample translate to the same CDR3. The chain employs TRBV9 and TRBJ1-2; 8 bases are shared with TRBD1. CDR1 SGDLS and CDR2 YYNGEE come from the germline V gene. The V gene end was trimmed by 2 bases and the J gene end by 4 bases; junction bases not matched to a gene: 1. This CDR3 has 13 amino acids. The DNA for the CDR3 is TGTGCCAGCAGCGTCGGGACAGGCTATGGCTACACCTTC. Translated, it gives CASSVGTGYGYTF.

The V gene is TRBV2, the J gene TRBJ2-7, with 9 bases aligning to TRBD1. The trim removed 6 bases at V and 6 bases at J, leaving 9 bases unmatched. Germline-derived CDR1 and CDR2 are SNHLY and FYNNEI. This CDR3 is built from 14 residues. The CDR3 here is CASRTPGQGFEQYF. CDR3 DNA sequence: TGTGCCAGCAGAACCCCGGGACAGGGATTCGAGCAGTACTTC.

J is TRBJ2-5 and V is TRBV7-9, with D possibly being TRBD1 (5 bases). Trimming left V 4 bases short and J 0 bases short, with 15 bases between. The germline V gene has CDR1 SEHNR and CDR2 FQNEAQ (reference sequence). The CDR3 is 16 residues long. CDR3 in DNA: TGTGCCAGCAGCTCCTGGGGCAGGCTTAACCAAGAGACCCAGTACTTC. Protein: CASSSWGRLNQETQYF.

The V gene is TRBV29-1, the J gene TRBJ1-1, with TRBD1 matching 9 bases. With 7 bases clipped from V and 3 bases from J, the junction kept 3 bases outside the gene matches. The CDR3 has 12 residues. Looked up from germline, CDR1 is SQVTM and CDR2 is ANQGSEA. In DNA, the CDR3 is TGCAGCGCTGACAGGGGGGACACTGAAGCTTTCTTT. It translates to CSADRGDTEAFF.

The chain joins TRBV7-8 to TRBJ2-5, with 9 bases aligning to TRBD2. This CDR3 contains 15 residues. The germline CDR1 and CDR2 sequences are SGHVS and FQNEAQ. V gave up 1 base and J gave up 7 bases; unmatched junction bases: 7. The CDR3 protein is CASSLESGGLGTQYF. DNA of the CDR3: TGTGCCAGCAGCTTAGAGAGCGGGGGGTTAGGGACCCAGTACTTC.

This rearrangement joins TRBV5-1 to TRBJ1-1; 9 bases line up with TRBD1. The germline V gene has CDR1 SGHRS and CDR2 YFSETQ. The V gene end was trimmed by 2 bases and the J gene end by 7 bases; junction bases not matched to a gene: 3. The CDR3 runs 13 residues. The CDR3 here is CASSLGTGLEAFF. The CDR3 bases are TGCGCCAGCAGCTTAGGGACAGGGCTTGAAGCTTTCTTT.

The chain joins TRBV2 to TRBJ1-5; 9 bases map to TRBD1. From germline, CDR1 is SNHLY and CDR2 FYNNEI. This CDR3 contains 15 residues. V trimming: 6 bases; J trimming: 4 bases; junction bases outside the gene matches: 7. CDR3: CASSEGQGGNQPQHF. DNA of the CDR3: TGTGCCAGCAGCGAGGGACAGGGAGGGAATCAGCCCCAGCATTTT.

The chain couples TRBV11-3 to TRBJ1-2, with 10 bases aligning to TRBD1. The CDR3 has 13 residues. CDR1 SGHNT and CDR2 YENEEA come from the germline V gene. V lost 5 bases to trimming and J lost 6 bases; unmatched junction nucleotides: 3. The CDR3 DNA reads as TGTGCCAGCAGCCTAGGACAGGGGGATGGCTACACCTTC. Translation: CASSLGQGDGYTF.

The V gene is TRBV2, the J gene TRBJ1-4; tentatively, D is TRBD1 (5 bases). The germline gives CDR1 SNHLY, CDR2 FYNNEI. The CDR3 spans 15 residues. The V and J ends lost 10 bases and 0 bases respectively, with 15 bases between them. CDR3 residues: CATVRQPSTNEKLFF. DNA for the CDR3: TGTGCCACCGTGAGACAGCCTTCAACTAATGAAAAACTGTTTTTT.

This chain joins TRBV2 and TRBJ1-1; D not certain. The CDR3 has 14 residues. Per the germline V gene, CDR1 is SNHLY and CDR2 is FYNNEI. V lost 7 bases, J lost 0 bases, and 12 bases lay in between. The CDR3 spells CASMDFTMNTEAFF. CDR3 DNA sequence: TGTGCCAGCATGGACTTTACGATGAACACTGAAGCTTTCTTT.

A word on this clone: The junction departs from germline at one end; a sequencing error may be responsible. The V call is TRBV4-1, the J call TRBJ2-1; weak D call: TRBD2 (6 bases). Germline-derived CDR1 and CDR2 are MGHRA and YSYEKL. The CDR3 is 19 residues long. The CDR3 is CASRQVPANREFSYNEQFF. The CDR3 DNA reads TGCGCCAGCAGACAAGTCCCCGCCAACCGGGAGTTCTCCTACAATGAGCAGTTCTTC.

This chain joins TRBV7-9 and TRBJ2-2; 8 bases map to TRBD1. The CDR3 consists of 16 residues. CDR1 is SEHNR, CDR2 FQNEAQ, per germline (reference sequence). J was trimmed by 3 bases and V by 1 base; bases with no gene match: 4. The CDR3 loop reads CASSLGDRGYTGELFF. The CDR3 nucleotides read TGTGCCAGCAGCTTAGGAGACAGGGGATACACCGGGGAGCTGTTTTTT.

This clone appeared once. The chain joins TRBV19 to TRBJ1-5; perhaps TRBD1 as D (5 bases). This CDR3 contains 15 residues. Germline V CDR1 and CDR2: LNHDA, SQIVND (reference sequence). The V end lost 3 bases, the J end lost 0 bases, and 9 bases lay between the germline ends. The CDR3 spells CASSITGYSNQPQHF. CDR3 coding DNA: TGTGCCAGTAGTATTACAGGTTATAGCAATCAGCCCCAGCATTTT. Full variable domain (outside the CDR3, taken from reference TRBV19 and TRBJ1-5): DGGITQSPKYLFRKEGQNVTLSCEQNLNHDAMYWYRQDPGQGLRLIYYSQIVNDFQKGDIAEGYSVSREKKESFPLTVTSAQKNPTAFYLCASSITGYSNQPQHFGDGTRLSIL.

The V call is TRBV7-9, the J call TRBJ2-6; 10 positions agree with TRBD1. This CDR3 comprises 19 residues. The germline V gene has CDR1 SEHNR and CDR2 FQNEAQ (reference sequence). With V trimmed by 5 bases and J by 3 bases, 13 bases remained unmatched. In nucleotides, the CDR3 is TGTGCCAGCAGCCTCAACTCTGGGACAGGGGCGTTTGGGGCCAACGTCCTGACTTTC. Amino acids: CASSLNSGTGAFGANVLTF. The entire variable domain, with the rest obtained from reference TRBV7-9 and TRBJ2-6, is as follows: DTGVSQNPRHKITKRGQNVTFRCDPISEHNRLYWYRQTLGQGPEFLTYFQNEAQLEKSRLLSDRFSAERPKGSFSTLEIQRTEQGDSAMYLCASSLNSGTGAFGANVLTFGAGSRLTVL.

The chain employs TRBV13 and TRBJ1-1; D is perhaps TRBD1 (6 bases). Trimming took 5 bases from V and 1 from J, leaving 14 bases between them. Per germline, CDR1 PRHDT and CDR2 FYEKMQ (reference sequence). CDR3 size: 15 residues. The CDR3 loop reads CASSPSPGENTEAFF. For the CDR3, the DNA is TGTGCCAGCAGCCCCTCCCCAGGGGAGAACACTGAAGCTTTCTTT.

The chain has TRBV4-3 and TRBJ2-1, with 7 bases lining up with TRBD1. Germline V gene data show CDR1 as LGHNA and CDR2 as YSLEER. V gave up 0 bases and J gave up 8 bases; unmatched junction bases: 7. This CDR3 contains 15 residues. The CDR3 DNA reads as TGCGCCAGCAGCCAAGACGAGGGGGCCTCCGATGAGCAGTTCTTC. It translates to CASSQDEGASDEQFF.

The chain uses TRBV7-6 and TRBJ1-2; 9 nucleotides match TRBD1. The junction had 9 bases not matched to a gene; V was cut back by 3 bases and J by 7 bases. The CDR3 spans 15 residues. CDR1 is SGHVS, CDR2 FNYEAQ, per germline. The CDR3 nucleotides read TGTGCCAGCAGCTTCGGGGACAGGGAAGGAAGTGGCTACACCTTC. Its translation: CASSFGDREGSGYTF. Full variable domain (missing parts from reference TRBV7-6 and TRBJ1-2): GAGVSQSPRYKVTKRGQDVALRCDPISGHVSLYWYRQALGQGPEFLTYFNYEAQQDKSGLPNDRFSAERPEGSISTLTIQRTEQRDSAMYRCASSFGDREGSGYTFGSGTRLTVV.

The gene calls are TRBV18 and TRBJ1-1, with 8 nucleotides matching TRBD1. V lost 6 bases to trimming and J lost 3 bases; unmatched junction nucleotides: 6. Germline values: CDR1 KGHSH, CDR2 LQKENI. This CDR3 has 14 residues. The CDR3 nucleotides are TGTGCCAGCTCTCAAGGACAGGGCGACACTGAAGCTTTCTTT. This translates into CASSQGQGDTEAFF.